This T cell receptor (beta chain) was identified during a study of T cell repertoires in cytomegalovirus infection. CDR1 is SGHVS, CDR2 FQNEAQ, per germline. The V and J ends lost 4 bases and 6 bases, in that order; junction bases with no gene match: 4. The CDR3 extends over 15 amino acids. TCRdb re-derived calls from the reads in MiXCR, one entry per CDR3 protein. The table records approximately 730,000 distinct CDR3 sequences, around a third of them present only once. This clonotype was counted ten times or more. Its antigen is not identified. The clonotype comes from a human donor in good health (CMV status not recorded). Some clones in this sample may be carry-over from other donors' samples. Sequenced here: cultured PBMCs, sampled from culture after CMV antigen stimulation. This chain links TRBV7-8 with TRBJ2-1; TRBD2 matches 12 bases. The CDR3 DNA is TGTGCCAGCAGCTGGACTAGCGGGGCCCTCAATGAGCAGTTCTTC. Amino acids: CASSWTSGALNEQFF. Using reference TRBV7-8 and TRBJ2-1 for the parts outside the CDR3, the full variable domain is GAGVSQSPRYKVAKRGQDVALRCDPISGHVSLFWYQQALGQGPEFLTYFQNEAQLDKSGLPSDRFFAERPEGSVSTLKIQRTQQEDSAVYLCASSWTSGALNEQFFGPGTRLTVL.